The clone carrying this T cell receptor (beta chain) was observed a handful of times. As yet, its antigen is unknown. Stem cell-like memory, regulatory, central memory and naive CD4+ cells were sorted via CD45RO/CCR7/CD25/CD127/CD95/CD27. These data belong to a study of beta chain features in type 1 diabetes. Findings of the study overall: A potential influence of HLA type upon TCRB rearrangement remained unresolved herein.

The CDR3 is 18 residues long. V dropped 4 bases and J dropped 0; count of bases not matched to a gene: 8. Germline assignment: CDR1 LGHNA and CDR2 YSLEER. Since all of the isolated RNA was reverse transcribed, expressed TCRB transcripts were what got sequenced. Produced via immunoSEQ multiplex PCR; TCRdb's table is partial and in-frame only. Of around 450,000 clones in the sample, over 9.5% were seen once. This clonotype was sampled from a woman between 18 and 29 years old in good health. V usage is TRBV4-3 and J usage is TRBJ2-6; TRBD1 agrees at 8 bases. Sequencing was carried out using naive CD4+ T cells from blood. The CDR3 is CASSLRDRRGSGANVLTF. The CDR3 DNA sequence: TGCGCCAGCAGCCTAAGGGACAGGAGGGGCTCTGGGGCCAACGTCCTGACTTTC.